This T cell receptor (beta chain) was captured by sequencing in a study of patients and donors after allogeneic stem cell transplantation. TCRdb used MiXCR to reprocess the RT-PCR reads, holding one entry per CDR3 protein. The sample has 800,000 to 1,000,000 distinct CDR3 sequences; about a sixth are singletons. This clonotype was detected a few times. Trimming cost V 0 bases and J 2 bases, with 4 bases left between them. Germline CDR1 and CDR2: MNHEY and SMNVEV (reference sequence). This CDR3 has 13 amino acids. Sequencing was done on a sample of blood, either unsorted or a sorted T cell fraction (not recorded which). The source of this sequence is a human donor who was either an allogeneic HSCT recipient or a stem cell or donor lymphocyte infusion donor (not recorded which). It is not recorded whose cells these are; they may come from a transplant donor. The gene calls are TRBV27 and TRBJ1-2; D gene uncertain. This CDR3 is CASSLSLNYGYTF. CDR3 coding DNA: TGTGCCAGCAGTTTATCCCTAAACTATGGCTACACCTTC.